The T cell receptor (beta chain) under discussion was sequenced for a study of T cell repertoires in cytomegalovirus infection. TCRdb re-called the reads with MiXCR, one entry per CDR3 protein. The sample lists approximately 910,000 distinct CDR3 sequences, roughly 30% seen once, with around an eighth in the top ten. Note on this clonotype: Antigen specificity is unknown.

The CDR3 runs 13 residues. The V gene's germline CDR1 is MNHEY and CDR2 SVGAGI. Trimming pared 7 bases from V and 2 bases from J, leaving 10 bases between. Sequencing used cultured CD8+ T cells from PBMCs, obtained from culture after CMV antigen stimulation. This TCR derives from a human donor in good health (CMV status not recorded). Some clones in this sample may be carry-over from other donors' samples. The J gene is TRBJ2-3, the V gene TRBV6-5; D is unresolved. The CDR3 nucleotides read TGTGCCAGCACCACCGGATCCACAGATACGCAGTATTTT. It is translated as CASTTGSTDTQYF.